One sample yielded the 25 T cell receptor beta chains listed below, sequenced in a study of blood T cell repertoires in COVID-19. Sequenced by immunoSEQ multiplex PCR; TCRdb stores in-frame clones only, minus some. The data hold roughly 290,000 clones, with around 88% observed a single time. The sample consisted of peripheral blood. The receptors were sampled from a man between 25 and 39 years old with acute or convalescent COVID-19.

This clone came up once. This chain links TRBV7-8 with TRBJ1-2, with 8 bases aligning to TRBD1. With 5 bases clipped from V and 7 bases from J, the junction kept 6 bases outside the gene matches. Per germline, CDR1 SGHVS and CDR2 FQNEAQ. The CDR3 runs 13 residues. The CDR3 DNA reads TGTGCCAGCAGCCCCGGACAGGGTTCTGGCTACACCTTC. This sequence encodes CASSPGQGSGYTF.

This clone was recorded once. The gene calls are TRBV28 and TRBJ1-4; 8 bases align to TRBD1. J gave up 8 bases and V 5 bases, and 7 bases lay outside the gene matches. Germline-derived CDR1 and CDR2 are MDHEN and SYDVKM. The CDR3 totals 14 residues. The CDR3 is CASSLTGGSEKLFF. The CDR3 DNA reads TGTGCCAGCAGTCTTACAGGGGGGAGCGAAAAACTGTTTTTT.

This rearrangement joins TRBV12-3 or TRBV12-4 to TRBJ1-2; TRBD1 matches 10 bases. J lost 6 bases, V lost 7 bases, and 2 bases had no gene match. The CDR3 covers 12 residues. The CDR3 here is CASKTGGHGYTF. DNA of the CDR3: TGTGCCAGCAAGACAGGGGGCCATGGCTACACCTTC.

The genes are TRBV21-1 and TRBJ2-7; the DNA was not used to check the table's D call, TRBD1. TRBV21-1 is listed as a pseudogene. The length of the CDR3 is 13 residues. The DNA for the CDR3 is TGTGCCAGCAGCAAAGTGGCCCCCCTCGAGCAGTACTTC. The encoded protein is CASSKVAPLEQYF.

This rearrangement joins TRBV18 to TRBJ1-2; 8 bases agree with TRBD1. From germline, CDR1 is KGHSH and CDR2 LQKENI. Unmatched junction bases numbered 10, after V lost 3 bases and J lost 7 bases. CDR3 length: 15 residues. CDR3 nucleotide sequence: TGTGCCAGCTCACCTCCAGGGGGCGCATTATTTGGCTACACCTTC. Encoded protein: CASSPPGGALFGYTF.

The rearrangement links TRBV24-1 to TRBJ2-1, with D unclear. Germline V gene lookup returns CDR1 KGHDR and CDR2 SFDVKD. The CDR3 is made up of 13 amino acids. The germline V and J ends were trimmed by 2 bases and 7 bases, with 8 bases remaining between them. As DNA, the CDR3 is TGTGCCACCAGTGATTATCTAATGAATGAGCAGTTCTTC. Protein: CATSDYLMNEQFF.

V usage is TRBV5-4 and J usage is TRBJ2-2; 10 positions match TRBD2. The CDR3 spans 16 residues. V lost 4 bases to trimming and J lost 5 bases; unmatched junction nucleotides: 8. The germline V gene has CDR1 SGHNT and CDR2 YYREEE (reference sequence). The CDR3 nucleotides read TGTGCCAGCAGCCGGACGAGCGGGGGGGGTACCGGGGAGCTGTTTTTT. It codes for CASSRTSGGGTGELFF.

The gene calls are TRBV9 and TRBJ1-4, with D possibly being TRBD1 (6 bases). The length of the CDR3 is 15 residues. CDR1 SGDLS and CDR2 YYNGEE come from the germline V gene. The ends were cut back, 0 bases at V and 10 bases at J, with 16 bases in the middle. The CDR3, as DNA: TGTGCCAGCAGCGTAGATGTAAGCGGGGACACAAAACTGTTTTTT. Translating gives CASSVDVSGDTKLFF.

This clone was counted a single time. This chain links TRBV18 with TRBJ2-7, with no clear D. The germline CDR1 and CDR2 sequences are KGHSH and LQKENI. This CDR3 has 14 residues. Trimming stripped 6 bases from V and 3 bases from J, with 15 bases between. CDR3 nucleotides: TGTGCCAGCTCCGCTGGCAGAACAATCTACGAGCAGTACTTC. Translation: CASSAGRTIYEQYF.

The gene calls are TRBV7-9 and TRBJ2-2, with a weak D call TRBD2 (6 bases). V dropped 1 base and J dropped 8 bases, with 11 bases sitting between them. Germline CDR1 SEHNR, CDR2 FQNEAQ (reference sequence). The CDR3 totals 14 residues. CDR3 amino acids: CASSLERRGGELFF. CDR3 sequence (DNA): TGTGCCAGCAGCTTAGAGAGGAGGGGAGGGGAGCTGTTTTTT.

V gene TRBV29-1 combines with J gene TRBJ2-3; D is perhaps TRBD2 (6 bases). V was cut by 3 bases and J by 1 base, with 14 bases left in between. The germline gives CDR1 SQVTM, CDR2 ANQGSEA. This CDR3 is built from 15 residues. The CDR3 sequence: CSVEISGVGTDTQYF. The CDR3 nucleotides read TGCAGCGTTGAGATCTCGGGGGTAGGCACAGATACGCAGTATTTT.

V and J are TRBV28 and TRBJ2-1; tentatively, D is TRBD1 (6 bases). Trimming shortened V by 3 bases and J by 10 bases, and 19 bases separated the two germline ends. This CDR3 comprises 15 residues. The germline gives CDR1 MDHEN, CDR2 SYDVKM. CDR3 protein: CASSLEGGLLREQFF. CDR3 DNA: TGTGCCAGCAGTTTGGAAGGGGGTTTGCTCCGAGAGCAGTTCTTC.

The chain combines TRBV28 with TRBJ2-4; D perhaps matches TRBD1 (6 bases). V was cut by 1 base and J by 11 bases, with 18 bases left in between. Germline assignment: CDR1 MDHEN and CDR2 SYDVKM. This CDR3 contains 15 residues. Here the CDR3 DNA reads TGTGCCAGCAGTTTATTTTTTTCCCTCCAGGGGCTTCAGTACTTC. Translated: CASSLFFSLQGLQYF.

The chain is built from TRBV6-5 and TRBJ1-2; a possible D gene is TRBD1 (6 bases). The germline V gene has CDR1 MNHEY and CDR2 SVGAGI. Trimming stripped 4 bases from V and 2 bases from J, with 11 bases between. The CDR3 length is 14 residues. CDR3 in DNA: TGTGCCAGCAGTTCAAACCAGGGGAACTATGGCTACACCTTC. This encodes CASSSNQGNYGYTF.

The V and J genes are TRBV19 and TRBJ1-3; maybe TRBD1 (5 bases). CDR3 length equals 15 residues. Trimming removed 5 bases from V and 5 bases from J, with 16 bases in between. Germline CDR1 reads LNHDA; CDR2 reads SQIVND (reference sequence). This CDR3 is CASSPAGHPRNTIYF. For the CDR3, the DNA is TGTGCCAGTAGTCCTGCCGGACACCCAAGAAACACCATATATTTT.

The chain combines TRBV10-1 with TRBJ2-7; 9 bases align to TRBD2. The CDR3 length is 13 residues. The V segment lost 5 bases and the J segment 2 bases; nucleotides outside the gene matches: 1. From germline, CDR1 is WNHNN and CDR2 SYGVQD (reference sequence). Here the CDR3 reads CASSSSGTYEQYF. The CDR3 DNA is TGCGCCAGCAGTTCTAGCGGGACCTACGAGCAGTACTTC.

The chain joins TRBV19 to TRBJ2-6; 8 nucleotides match TRBD2. The ends lost 10 bases at V and 0 bases at J; junction bases unmatched: 8. This CDR3 has 16 residues. Looked up from germline, CDR1 is LNHDA and CDR2 is SQIVND (reference sequence). The CDR3 loop reads CATHRGGVSGANVLTF. DNA of the CDR3: TGTGCCACCCACCGGGGGGGAGTCTCTGGGGCCAACGTCCTGACTTTC.

The sample holds one count of this clone. The rearrangement joins TRBV20-1 to TRBJ2-3, with D perhaps matching TRBD2 (5 bases). V shed 3 bases and J shed 6 bases, with 7 bases lying between them. The CDR3 loop spans 11 amino acids. Germline V gives CDR1 DFQATT, CDR2 SNEGSKA (reference sequence). In DNA form, the CDR3 reads TGCAGTGCTAGGTTAGCGGATACGCAGTATTTT. Its translation: CSARLADTQYF.

The chain carries TRBV11-3 and TRBJ2-1; 8 nucleotides align to TRBD2. This CDR3 spans 15 amino acids. The V segment lost 5 bases and the J segment 5 bases; nucleotides outside the gene matches: 8. Germline V gives CDR1 SGHNT, CDR2 YENEEA. The CDR3 region is CASSALGGANNEQFF. The CDR3 DNA is TGTGCCAGCAGCGCTCTCGGGGGGGCCAACAATGAGCAGTTCTTC.

The chain uses TRBV11-2 and TRBJ2-7; 14 bases fit TRBD2. Germline V gene lookup returns CDR1 SGHAT and CDR2 FQNNGV. The CDR3 loop spans 18 amino acids. Unmatched junction bases numbered 13, after V lost 5 bases and J lost 4 bases. For the CDR3, the DNA is TGTGCCAGCAGCAAAGTCGGGACTAGCGGGAGCCCCGGGTACGAGCAGTACTTC. Amino acids: CASSKVGTSGSPGYEQYF.

V is TRBV10-1 and J is TRBJ2-1, with D possibly TRBD2 on 6 matching bases. The CDR3 runs 14 residues. Germline CDR1 WNHNN, CDR2 SYGVQD (reference sequence). Trimming removed 7 bases from V and 9 bases from J, with 19 bases in between. This CDR3 reads CASKTSAQASEQFF. Here the CDR3 DNA reads TGCGCCAGCAAGACTAGTGCTCAAGCGAGTGAGCAGTTCTTC.

This chain connects TRBV4-2 to TRBJ1-1; 9 bases match TRBD1. Germline V gives CDR1 LGHNA, CDR2 YNFKEQ. Germline trimming cut 0 bases from V and 5 bases from J; bases unmatched to any gene: 7. The CDR3 sequence is 16 residues long. DNA for the CDR3: TGTGCCAGCAGCCAAGAACAGGGGGCTACGTGGACTGAAGCTTTCTTT. This gives the protein CASSQEQGATWTEAFF.

In its sample, this clone was seen a few times. This chain joins TRBV28 and TRBJ1-2; TRBD1 might be the D (6 bases). V lost 2 bases, J lost 7 bases, and 11 bases lay in between. This CDR3 region has 13 residues. The germline V gene has CDR1 MDHEN and CDR2 SYDVKM. The DNA for the CDR3 is TGTGCCAGCAGTTTAAACAGGGTCTCTGGCTACACCTTC. It is translated as CASSLNRVSGYTF.

The chain carries TRBV5-1 and TRBJ1-1; D is possibly TRBD1 (5 bases). The CDR3 sequence is 13 residues long. Trimming pared 6 bases from V and 4 bases from J, leaving 13 bases between. The V gene's germline CDR1 is SGHRS and CDR2 YFSETQ. CDR3 sequence reads: CASNDGGGTEAFF. CDR3 coding DNA: TGCGCCAGCAACGACGGGGGTGGCACTGAAGCTTTCTTT.

The gene calls are TRBV4-1 and TRBJ1-3; D unclear. Per the germline V gene, CDR1 is MGHRA and CDR2 is YSYEKL. The V and J ends lost 0 bases and 0 bases respectively, with 9 bases between them. The CDR3 has 16 residues. CDR3 loop: CASSQEAWSSGNTIYF. CDR3 in DNA: TGCGCCAGCAGCCAAGAGGCGTGGAGCTCTGGAAACACCATATATTTT.